This TCR beta chain is drawn from a study of CD8 T cells in Susac syndrome. After extraction with the RNeasy kit, roughly 0.45 to 1 ug of the RNA was reverse transcribed using random hexamers. TCRdb called the immunoSEQ multiplex PCR reads again in MiXCR, with one record for every CDR3 protein. The sample shows around 140,000 distinct CDR3 sequences, roughly 94% of them seen only once. Between the trimmed V and J ends, which lost 3 bases and 0 bases, there was a span of 6 bases. Per the germline V gene, CDR1 is SEHNR and CDR2 is FQNEAQ (reference sequence). The CDR3 is 14 amino acids. Sequencing of TCR beta, carried out with a high-throughput approach, was applied to CD8+ and CD4+ T cells from the blood. FACS enriched CD8+ TEMRA cells, while bulk CD8+ and CD4+ were negatively isolated.

What was sequenced was CD4+ T cells from PBMCs. The receptor was isolated from a human donor with Susac syndrome. The genes are TRBV7-9 and TRBJ2-1; D unclear. The CDR3 sequence: CASSFWSSYNEQFF. The CDR3 DNA reads as TGTGCCAGCAGCTTTTGGAGCTCCTACAATGAGCAGTTCTTC.